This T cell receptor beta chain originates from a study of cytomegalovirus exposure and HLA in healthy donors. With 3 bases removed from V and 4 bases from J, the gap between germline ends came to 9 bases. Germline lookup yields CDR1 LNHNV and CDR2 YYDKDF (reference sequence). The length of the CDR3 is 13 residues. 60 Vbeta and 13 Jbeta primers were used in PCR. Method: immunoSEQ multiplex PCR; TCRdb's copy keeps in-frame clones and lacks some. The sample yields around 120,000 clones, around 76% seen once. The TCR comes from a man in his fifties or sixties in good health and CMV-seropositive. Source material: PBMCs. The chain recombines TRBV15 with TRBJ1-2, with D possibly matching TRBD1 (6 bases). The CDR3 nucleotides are TGTGCCACCAGCAGCGGACAGCTCTATGGCTACACCTTC. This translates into CATSSGQLYGYTF. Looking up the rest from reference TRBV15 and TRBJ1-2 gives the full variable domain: DAMVIQNPRYQVTQFGKPVTLSCSQTLNHNVMYWYQQKSSQAPKLLFHYYDKDFNNEADTPDNFQSRRPNTSFCFLDIRSPGLGDTAMYLCATSSGQLYGYTFGSGTRLTVV.